This T cell receptor beta chain was profiled in a study of control samples from healthy donors and cancer patients. Clones were sequenced by immunoSEQ multiplex PCR, and TCRdb holds only the in-frame ones, with some missing. The sample consists of 80,000 to 100,000 clones, about 79% of them appearing once. This CDR3 is 15 amino acids long. Per the germline V gene, CDR1 is SGHAT and CDR2 is FQNNGV. After removal of 6 bases from V and 4 bases from J, the junction contained 8 bases not matched to a gene. Sequencing was performed on blood. The TCR was taken from a woman in her twenties or thirties in good health. This chain connects TRBV11-2 to TRBJ2-3; the match to TRBD1 covers 9 bases. The CDR3: CASSFGQGLADTQYF. The CDR3 nucleotides are TGTGCCAGCAGTTTTGGACAGGGGTTGGCAGATACGCAGTATTTT.